This T cell receptor (beta chain) derives from a study of cytomegalovirus exposure and HLA in healthy donors. The PCR employed 60 Vbeta primers together with 13 Jbeta primers. Authors' processing steps: A later analysis tallied approximately 78 million unique TCR beta chains, roughly 11 million of them shared. TCRdb keeps only in-frame clones here, not all; method: immunoSEQ multiplex PCR. Clone size and the V and J calls come from that table; the DNA yielded D and trimming. Of 170,000 or so clones detected, around 78% appear once; the ten largest clones hold 2.5% to 3.5%. On this clone: Its target is unknown.

Whole-study findings and limits: Sequences of the TCR beta chain were said to predict the HLA-A and HLA-B alleles of most subjects accurately.

This receptor was taken from a woman in her 50s in good health and CMV-seropositive. The sequenced sample consisted of PBMCs.

The CDR3 here is CASSLATGFTEAFF. CDR3 nucleotide sequence: TGTGCCAGCAGTTTAGCTACAGGGTTCACTGAAGCTTTCTTT. The chain recombines TRBV28 with TRBJ1-1; tentatively, D is TRBD1 (6 bases). This CDR3 region has 14 residues. Germline V gene sequence: CDR1 MDHEN, CDR2 SYDVKM. The V end was cut by 2 bases, the J end by 4 bases, with 11 bases between.